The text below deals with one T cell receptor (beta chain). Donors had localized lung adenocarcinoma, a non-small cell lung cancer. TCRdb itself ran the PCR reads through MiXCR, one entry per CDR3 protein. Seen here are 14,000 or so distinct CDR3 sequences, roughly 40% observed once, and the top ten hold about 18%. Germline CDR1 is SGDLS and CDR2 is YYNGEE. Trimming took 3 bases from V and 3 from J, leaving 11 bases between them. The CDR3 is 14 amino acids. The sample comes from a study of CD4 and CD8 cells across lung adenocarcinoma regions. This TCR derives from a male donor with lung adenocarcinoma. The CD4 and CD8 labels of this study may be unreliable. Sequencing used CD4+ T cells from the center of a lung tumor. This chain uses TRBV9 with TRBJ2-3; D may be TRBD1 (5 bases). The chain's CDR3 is CASSETDGTDTQYF. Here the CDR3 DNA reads TGTGCCAGCAGCGAGACAGACGGGACAGATACGCAGTATTTT.